A single sample gave rise to the 14 T cell receptor beta chains below, sequenced in a study of cytomegalovirus exposure and HLA in healthy donors. PCR was performed using 60 Vbeta and 13 Jbeta primers. Generated by immunoSEQ multiplex PCR, the TCRdb table keeps only in-frame clones and is missing some. This table has around 130,000 clones, approximately 80% appearing once. Material for sequencing was PBMCs. The receptors were gathered from a young man in good health and CMV-seronegative.

This clone was counted once. The rearrangement links TRBV9 to TRBJ2-3; weak D call: TRBD2 (6 bases). CDR3 length: 15 amino acids. Trimming stripped 4 bases from V and 1 base from J, with 13 bases between. The V gene's germline CDR1 is SGDLS and CDR2 YYNGEE. The CDR3, as DNA: TGTGCCAGCAGCACCCCGGGAGCGCGCACAGATACGCAGTATTTT. Translated, it gives CASSTPGARTDTQYF.

The chain couples TRBV10-3 to TRBJ2-3; 9 nucleotides align to TRBD2. After removal of 8 bases from V and 2 bases from J, the junction contained 14 bases not matched to a gene. Germline CDR1 reads ENHRY; CDR2 reads SYGVKD. The CDR3 loop spans 17 amino acids. CDR3 loop: CAISNSGRGGYTDTQYF. The CDR3 DNA follows: TGTGCCATCTCTAATAGCGGGAGAGGCGGTTACACAGATACGCAGTATTTT.

The chain employs TRBV2 and TRBJ1-2; D is ambiguous. This CDR3 is 12 amino acids long. Trimming left V 6 bases short and J 3 bases short, with 8 bases between. Germline loops: CDR1 SNHLY, CDR2 FYNNEI. The CDR3 protein is CASRQEDYGYTF. The CDR3 DNA follows: TGTGCCAGCAGGCAGGAGGACTATGGCTACACCTTC. Based on the CDR3 plus reference TRBV2 and TRBJ1-2, the full variable domain is EPEVTQTPSHQVTQMGQEVILRCVPISNHLYFYWYRQILGQKVEFLVSFYNNEISEKSEIFDDQFSVERPDGSNFTLKIRSTKLEDSAMYFCASRQEDYGYTFGSGTRLTVV.

The chain employs TRBV10-1 and TRBJ2-7, with a tentative D call TRBD2 (6 bases). Germline CDR1 reads WNHNN; CDR2 reads SYGVQD (reference sequence). The CDR3 is made up of 16 amino acids. V was shortened by 7 bases and J by 0 bases, with 19 bases between the two germline ends. The CDR3 loop is CASMASGYGTSYEQYV. The CDR3 DNA sequence: TGCGCCAGCATGGCCAGCGGGTACGGCACCTCCTACGAGCAGTACGTC.

Comment on this clone: No DNA is shown, since the ends of the CDR3 on it are uncertain; the CDR3 is the one TCRdb lists. The chain carries TRBV5-1 and TRBJ2-5; the table's TRBD1 call for D was not verified on the DNA. The CDR3 numbers 14 amino acids, ends counted. Germline CDR1 is SGHRS and CDR2 is YFSETQ. This CDR3 reads CASSFGPGQETQYF.

This clone was picked up a small number of times. This rearrangement joins TRBV9 to TRBJ1-4; 7 nucleotides line up with TRBD1. Germline lookup yields CDR1 SGDLS and CDR2 YYNGEE. Trimming cost V 0 bases and J 4 bases; bases outside gene matches: 9. The CDR3 sequence is 17 residues long. The CDR3 coding sequence is TGTGCCAGCAGCGTAGAGGCAGGGGGTTTCGGTAATGAAAAACTGTTTTTT. This gives the protein CASSVEAGGFGNEKLFF.

The rearrangement joins TRBV9 to TRBJ2-5; tentatively, D is TRBD2 (5 bases). This CDR3 has 14 residues. The V and J ends lost 4 bases and 7 bases respectively, with 17 bases between them. Looked up from germline, CDR1 is SGDLS and CDR2 is YYNGEE. The CDR3 bases are TGTGCCAGCAGCCCGCGGGCGGCAATCGGGACCCAGTACTTC. The encoded protein is CASSPRAAIGTQYF. Filled out from reference TRBV9 and TRBJ2-5, the complete variable domain reads DSGVTQTPKHLITATGQRVTLRCSPRSGDLSVYWYQQSLDQGLQFLIQYYNGEERAKGNILERFSAQQFPDLHSELNLSSLELGDSALYFCASSPRAAIGTQYFGPGTRLLVL.

The chain employs TRBV7-9 and TRBJ2-2; 14 bases fit TRBD2. There are 17 residues in the CDR3. V trimming: 4 bases; J trimming: 6 bases; junction bases outside the gene matches: 7. CDR1 is SEHNR and CDR2 is FQNEAQ in the germline V gene (reference sequence). Written as DNA, the CDR3 is TGTGCCAGCAGCTACCCCCGACTAGCGGGAGGGCCCGGGGAGCTGTTTTTT. It encodes CASSYPRLAGGPGELFF.

V and J are TRBV5-1 and TRBJ2-3, with TRBD1 identical over 9 bases. Germline CDR1 SGHRS, CDR2 YFSETQ. The CDR3 sequence is 15 residues long. Losses at the gene ends were 3 bases for V and 3 bases for J; bases not matched to a gene: 5. CDR3 in amino acids: CASSSGTGTTDTQYF. In DNA form, the CDR3 reads TGCGCCAGCAGCTCAGGGACAGGGACGACAGATACGCAGTATTTT.

This clone occurred a few times. This chain links TRBV6-5 with TRBJ2-7; weak D call: TRBD2 (6 bases). V lost 2 bases to trimming and J lost 4 bases, with 12 bases between them. CDR1 and CDR2 from the germline V gene are MNHEY and SVGAGI. The CDR3 is 14 residues long. CDR3 coding DNA: TGTGCCAGCAGTTACGGGCGGGACCCTTACGAGCAGTACTTC. As protein: CASSYGRDPYEQYF.

The V and J genes are TRBV28 and TRBJ1-2; 9 bases are a match to TRBD1. The germline gives CDR1 MDHEN, CDR2 SYDVKM. The V segment lost 7 bases and the J segment 8 bases; nucleotides outside the gene matches: 17. The CDR3 runs 16 residues. The CDR3 loop reads CASNSGPTGGFWGYTF. Written as DNA, the CDR3 is TGTGCCAGCAACTCAGGCCCTACAGGGGGCTTCTGGGGCTACACCTTC.

This clone was detected only once. The rearrangement uses TRBV19 and TRBJ2-7; 9 bases agree with TRBD2. The CDR3 is 14 residues long. V was pared by 5 bases and J by 6 bases, with 8 bases of the junction left unmatched. Germline V gene lookup returns CDR1 LNHDA and CDR2 SQIVND (reference sequence). CDR3 sequence: CASSSWSSGIEQYF. In DNA form, the CDR3 reads TGTGCCAGTAGTTCATGGTCTAGCGGGATCGAGCAGTACTTC.

The chain joins TRBV2 to TRBJ2-3; tentative D call: TRBD1 (6 bases). V lost 6 bases to trimming and J lost 1 base, with 11 bases between them. From germline, CDR1 is SNHLY and CDR2 FYNNEI. The CDR3 spans 14 residues. In DNA, the CDR3 is TGTGCCAGCAGGAACAGGGCTGGCACAGATACGCAGTATTTT. Translating gives CASRNRAGTDTQYF.

About this clone itself: This specimen includes other DNA sequences encoding the same CDR3. V gene TRBV5-1 combines with J gene TRBJ2-5; no firm D call. CDR1 and CDR2 from the germline V gene are SGHRS and YFSETQ. V was cut by 0 bases and J by 2 bases, with 5 bases left in between. The CDR3 totals 13 residues. CDR3 protein: CASSLGQQETQYF. In DNA form, the CDR3 reads TGCGCCAGCAGCTTGGGCCAGCAAGAGACCCAGTACTTC.